One T cell receptor (beta chain) is described in this entry. Clones were read by immunoSEQ multiplex PCR, and TCRdb kept only the in-frame ones, dropping some. Among under 200,000 clones listed, almost 90% were seen once. These data originate in a study of blood T cell repertoires in COVID-19. At the level of the study: Nucleic acid was either cDNA or gDNA, and it came from T cells, B-cell-depleted T cells, or PBMCs.

V lost 6 bases and J 3 bases, leaving 15 bases between the germline ends. In germline, CDR1 is ENHRY, CDR2 SYGVKD. The CDR3 runs to 14 residues. The clonotype was recovered from a young man with active or convalescent COVID-19. The chain recombines TRBV10-3 with TRBJ2-7, with D possibly being TRBD2 (5 bases). Sequencing was carried out using peripheral blood. Here the CDR3 reads CAIRRQEGSYEQYF. In DNA, the CDR3 is TGTGCCATCAGGAGGCAGGAAGGGAGCTACGAGCAGTACTTC.